The 23 T cell receptor beta chains listed next were all sequenced from one sample in a study of Ad26.COV2.S vaccination and SARS-CoV-2 variants. TCRdb's table, derived via immunoSEQ multiplex PCR, lists solely in-frame clones and lacks some. The sample carries more than 150,000 clones, approximately 90% recorded once. Sequencing was performed on peripheral blood, taken after recovery from COVID-19. The source of these receptors is a human donor who had recovered from COVID-19.

This sequence joins TRBV5-1 and TRBJ2-7; TRBD1 agrees at 9 bases. Germline loops: CDR1 SGHRS, CDR2 YFSETQ. The CDR3 extends over 14 amino acids. V was clipped by 9 bases and J by 5 bases; unmatched bases: 12. The CDR3 loop is CAIGTGTGNHEQYF. In DNA, the CDR3 is TGCGCCATCGGAACAGGGACAGGGAACCACGAGCAGTACTTC. The whole variable domain, filled in from reference TRBV5-1 and TRBJ2-7, reads KAGVTQTPRYLIKTRGQQVTLSCSPISGHRSVSWYQQTPGQGLQFLFEYFSETQRNKGNFPGRFSGRQFSNSRSEMNVSTLELGDSALYLCAIGTGTGNHEQYFGPGTRLTVT.

The rearrangement joins TRBV5-6 to TRBJ1-2; 7 bases line up with TRBD1. With 5 bases clipped from V and 7 bases from J, the junction kept 14 bases outside the gene matches. Germline-derived CDR1 and CDR2 are SGHDT and YYEEEE. The CDR3 is 15 amino acids. The CDR3 is CASRRNRGQMGGYTF. The CDR3 DNA reads as TGTGCCAGCAGACGGAACAGGGGTCAGATGGGTGGCTACACCTTC.

The V and J genes are TRBV5-1 and TRBJ1-5, with unresolved D. The germline V gene encodes CDR1 SGHRS and CDR2 YFSETQ. CDR3 length: 13 amino acids. Trimming pared 3 bases from V and 2 bases from J, leaving 6 bases between. CDR3 DNA: TGCGCCAGCAGCTCGGAGGGCAATCAGCCCCAGCATTTT. Encoded protein: CASSSEGNQPQHF.

The chain uses TRBV5-8 and TRBJ2-1, with a possible D match to TRBD2 (7 bases). The CDR3 is made up of 13 amino acids. Trimming left V 3 bases short and J 6 bases short, with 10 bases between. Germline assignment: CDR1 SGHTS and CDR2 YDEGEE. The CDR3 region has the DNA TGTGCCAGCAGCTCGGGGGGCCCCAATGAGCAGTTCTTC. Protein product: CASSSGGPNEQFF.

This chain joins TRBV19 and TRBJ1-3, with D unresolved. This CDR3 is 14 amino acids long. Trimming removed 7 bases from V and 7 bases from J, with 17 bases in between. The germline V gene encodes CDR1 LNHDA and CDR2 SQIVND (reference sequence). The CDR3 DNA reads TGTGCCAGTAACCCCCGAGAAAGAAGGAACACCATATATTTT. Protein sequence: CASNPRERRNTIYF.

The genes are TRBV3-1 (or the pseudogene TRBV3-2) and TRBJ2-1, with TRBD2 matching 7 bases. Germline lookup yields CDR1 LGHDT and CDR2 YNNKEL (reference sequence). The CDR3 runs to 16 residues. The trim removed 0 bases at V and 4 bases at J, leaving 6 bases unmatched. The CDR3 DNA reads as TGTGCCAGCAGCCAAGATTCCAGCGGGACTTACAATGAGCAGTTCTTC. As protein: CASSQDSSGTYNEQFF.

The rearrangement links TRBV27 to TRBJ2-7; TRBD1 agrees at 12 bases. J lost 3 bases, V lost 9 bases, and 3 bases had no gene match. From germline, CDR1 is MNHEY and CDR2 SMNVEV (reference sequence). The CDR3 spans 13 residues. The DNA of the CDR3 is TGTGCCAGTAGGGACAGGGGGCACTACGAGCAGTACTTC. It encodes CASRDRGHYEQYF.

The rearrangement uses TRBV2 and TRBJ2-5; a weak D match, TRBD1 (6 bases). Germline CDR1 is SNHLY and CDR2 is FYNNEI. The V end lost 6 bases, the J end lost 2 bases, and 13 bases lay between the germline ends. This CDR3 region has 14 residues. The CDR3 DNA is TGTGCCAGCAGCCCCGACAGGAGTCAAGAGACCCAGTACTTC. Encoded protein: CASSPDRSQETQYF.

This clone was detected only once. The chain has TRBV5-4 and TRBJ2-5; tentative D call: TRBD2 (6 bases). Per the germline V gene, CDR1 is SGHNT and CDR2 is YYREEE (reference sequence). The CDR3 contains 15 residues. Trimming stripped 6 bases from V and 1 base from J, with 16 bases between. CDR3 DNA: TGTGCCAGCACTTCCGATGGGAGGCCCCAAGAGACCCAGTACTTC. It is translated as CASTSDGRPQETQYF.

J is TRBJ2-4 and V is TRBV9; D is perhaps TRBD2 (6 bases). Trimming pared 0 bases from V and 0 bases from J, leaving 10 bases between. CDR1 and CDR2 from the germline V gene are SGDLS and YYNGEE. This CDR3 has 16 residues. CDR3 nucleotides: TGTGCCAGCAGCGTAGGTCCAGCGGGAGCCAAAAACATTCAGTACTTC. This translates into CASSVGPAGAKNIQYF.

This chain uses TRBV7-9 with TRBJ2-1, with 8 bases identical to TRBD2. Germline V gene lookup returns CDR1 SEHNR and CDR2 FQNEAQ (reference sequence). The CDR3 is 16 amino acids. Trimming took 5 bases from V and 0 from J; bases not matched to a gene: 6. CDR3 coding DNA: TGTGCCAGCAGCACCGGGGGGGCCAGCTCCTACAATGAGCAGTTCTTC. Translation gives CASSTGGASSYNEQFF.

This sequence joins TRBV4-1 and TRBJ1-2, with D possibly being TRBD1 (6 bases). CDR3 length: 18 amino acids. Germline-derived CDR1 and CDR2 are MGHRA and YSYEKL. V lost 4 bases to trimming and J lost 4 bases, with 25 bases between them. The CDR3 reads CASSPSKPGGSVIYGYTF. The CDR3 coding sequence is TGCGCCAGCAGCCCCTCAAAACCGGGGGGCTCGGTAATCTATGGCTACACCTTC.

This clone came up once. This rearrangement joins TRBV3-1 (or the pseudogene TRBV3-2) to TRBJ2-1; D possibly matches TRBD1 or TRBD2 (5 bases each). The germline V and J ends were trimmed by 4 bases and 4 bases, with 8 bases remaining between them. This CDR3 has 13 residues. CDR1 and CDR2 from the germline V gene are LGHDT and YNNKEL (reference sequence). CDR3 DNA: TGTGCCAGCAGCCGGGACCGATACAATGAGCAGTTCTTC. Amino acids: CASSRDRYNEQFF.

V gene TRBV7-9 combines with J gene TRBJ2-7; possibly TRBD1 or TRBD2 for D (5 bases each). This CDR3 has 13 amino acids. Looked up from germline, CDR1 is SEHNR and CDR2 is FQNEAQ (reference sequence). The V and J ends lost 5 bases and 2 bases respectively, with 10 bases between them. The CDR3 nucleotides read TGTGCCAGCAGCCCCGGGACCCCCTACGAGCAGTACTTC. This gives the protein CASSPGTPYEQYF.

The gene calls are TRBV27 and TRBJ2-7; TRBD2 aligns across 11 bases. This CDR3 has 15 amino acids. With V trimmed by 2 bases and J by 7 bases, 7 bases remained unmatched. CDR1 is MNHEY, CDR2 SMNVEV, per germline (reference sequence). CDR3 nucleotides: TGTGCCAGCAGTTTAGGGACTAGCGGTTTGGGGGAGCAGTACTTC. Protein: CASSLGTSGLGEQYF.

The chain recombines TRBV28 with TRBJ2-7, with a tentative D call TRBD2 (6 bases). This CDR3 spans 14 amino acids. The V and J ends lost 7 bases and 2 bases respectively, with 15 bases between them. Germline values: CDR1 MDHEN, CDR2 SYDVKM. CDR3 bases: TGTGCCAGCACGCCCCATGCGGGGCCCTACGAGCAGTACTTC. Translation: CASTPHAGPYEQYF.

This rearrangement joins TRBV13 to TRBJ2-1, with a weak D call TRBD2 (5 bases). The V gene's germline CDR1 is PRHDT and CDR2 FYEKMQ (reference sequence). This CDR3 contains 15 residues. Trimming pared 2 bases from V and 0 bases from J, leaving 8 bases between. CDR3 region: CASSLPGYSYNEQFF. CDR3 nucleotide sequence: TGTGCCAGCAGCTTACCGGGGTACTCCTACAATGAGCAGTTCTTC.

This chain uses TRBV2 with TRBJ2-7; D may be TRBD1 (6 bases). CDR3 length equals 14 residues. Trimming left V 4 bases short and J 0 bases short, with 10 bases between. Germline assignment: CDR1 SNHLY and CDR2 FYNNEI. CDR3 sequence (DNA): TGTGCCAGCAGTGTCACAGGGAGCTCCTACGAGCAGTACTTC. Protein product: CASSVTGSSYEQYF.

The V gene is TRBV30, the J gene TRBJ2-7; no definite D call. Per the germline V gene, CDR1 is GTSNPN and CDR2 is SVGIG (reference sequence). The CDR3 consists of 14 residues. V was clipped by 5 bases and J by 1 base, with 15 bases between them. Here the CDR3 DNA reads TGTGCCTGGTGGGGTGTAGTAAGTTCCTACGAGCAGTACTTC. Its translation: CAWWGVVSSYEQYF.

This clone showed up just once. The genes are TRBV10-3 and TRBJ1-3, with D tentatively TRBD1 (6 bases). There are 13 residues in the CDR3. V lost 11 bases to trimming and J lost 4 bases, with 15 bases between them. In germline, CDR1 is ENHRY, CDR2 SYGVKD. The CDR3 bases are TGTGCCTCGGCGAGGGGGGCCGGAAACACCATATATTTT. Protein sequence: CASARGAGNTIYF.

The chain recombines TRBV5-1 with TRBJ1-2; TRBD1 aligns across 8 bases. The CDR3 covers 13 residues. Germline V gene data show CDR1 as SGHRS and CDR2 as YFSETQ. V was pared by 4 bases and J by 8 bases, with 7 bases of the junction left unmatched. The CDR3 protein is CASSSDRGRGYTF. CDR3 DNA: TGCGCCAGCAGCAGTGACAGGGGTCGAGGCTACACCTTC.

This chain uses TRBV19 with TRBJ2-1; 7 bases map to TRBD2. Trimming removed 6 bases from V and 5 bases from J; junction bases left unmatched: 7. The CDR3 sequence is 14 residues long. Germline CDR1 is LNHDA and CDR2 is SQIVND (reference sequence). The chain's CDR3 is CASREDAGDNEQFF. The CDR3 DNA reads as TGTGCCAGTAGGGAGGACGCGGGGGACAATGAGCAGTTCTTC. Variable domain in full (rest from reference TRBV19 and TRBJ2-1): DGGITQSPKYLFRKEGQNVTLSCEQNLNHDAMYWYRQDPGQGLRLIYYSQIVNDFQKGDIAEGYSVSREKKESFPLTVTSAQKNPTAFYLCASREDAGDNEQFFGPGTRLTVL.

This clone appeared once. The chain employs TRBV6-5 and TRBJ2-7; 9 bases match TRBD2. The CDR3 has 13 amino acids. Germline-derived CDR1 and CDR2 are MNHEY and SVGAGI. V lost 11 bases, J lost 2 bases, and 7 bases stayed unmatched. This CDR3 reads CASRRGGAYEQYF. The CDR3 region has the DNA TGTGCCTCCCGGCGGGGGGGCGCCTACGAGCAGTACTTC.